This section outlines one T cell receptor beta chain sequence together with its context. Germline CDR1 is SEHNR and CDR2 is FQNEAQ (reference sequence). Germline trimming cut 1 base from V and 1 base from J; bases unmatched to any gene: 6. The CDR3 covers 16 residues. The data originate from a study of T cells after yellow fever vaccination. Generation of TCR cDNA used 5'RACE template switching (which added a universal primer site and UMIs). MiXCR was run by TCRdb on the 5' RACE reads, yielding one entry per CDR3 protein. The table lists fewer than 350,000 distinct CDR3 sequences, 8% to 10% of them singletons, with about a sixth in the top ten.

Sequenced material: PBMCs, taken on the day of the first yellow fever vaccination. This TCR derives from a man aged 18 to 30 who received the YFV17D yellow fever vaccine. The chain employs TRBV7-9 and TRBJ1-1; 7 nucleotides agree with TRBD1. This CDR3 is CASSLGQGVPNTEAFF. DNA of the CDR3: TGTGCCAGCAGCTTAGGGCAGGGGGTTCCGAACACTGAAGCTTTCTTT. The complete variable domain, with remaining parts taken from reference TRBV7-9 and TRBJ1-1, reads DTGVSQNPRHKITKRGQNVTFRCDPISEHNRLYWYRQTLGQGPEFLTYFQNEAQLEKSRLLSDRFSAERPKGSFSTLEIQRTEQGDSAMYLCASSLGQGVPNTEAFFGQGTRLTVV.